The rows below give T cell receptor beta chains drawn from one sample of a study of cytotoxic CD8 clonotypes in ibrutinib-treated CLL. Data came from immunoSEQ multiplex PCR; TCRdb stores just in-frame clones and leaves some out. The profile shows about 130,000 clones, under 90% of them singletons. Sequenced material: PBMCs, taken after 24 months of ibrutinib treatment. The receptor set was obtained from a human donor with chronic lymphocytic leukemia. CDR3s include the opening cysteine and the closing phenylalanine or tryptophan. The order of the fields is V gene, clone size, J gene, D gene, CDR3 protein, CDR3 DNA. D genes are given only for firm matches. Where a row states a size, it is once, few, many or the class of an expanded clone; other rows omit it.

v_call: TRBV5-1; clone_size: -; j_call: TRBJ1-1; d_call: -; cdr3_aa: CASSSQTGNTEAFF; cdr3_nt: TGCGCCAGCAGCAGCCAGACAGGAAACACTGAAGCTTTCTTT
v_call: TRBV27; clone_size: -; j_call: TRBJ1-1; d_call: -; cdr3_aa: CASGPPGASTEAFF; cdr3_nt: TGTGCCAGCGGACCCCCGGGGGCTTCCACTGAAGCTTTCTTT
v_call: TRBV5-1; clone_size: few; j_call: TRBJ2-1; d_call: TRBD1; cdr3_aa: CASSLGDSLHNEQFF; cdr3_nt: TGCGCCAGCAGCTTGGGGGACAGCCTTCACAATGAGCAGTTCTTC
v_call: TRBV10-3; clone_size: once; j_call: TRBJ1-6; d_call: -; cdr3_aa: CAISESISIKDSPLHF; cdr3_nt: TGTGCCATCAGTGAGTCGATATCTATAAAGGATTCACCCCTCCACTTT
v_call: TRBV5-1; clone_size: -; j_call: TRBJ2-2; d_call: -; cdr3_aa: CASSLVAAGNTGELFF; cdr3_nt: TGCGCCAGCAGCTTGGTAGCCGCAGGGAACACCGGGGAGCTGTTTTTT
v_call: TRBV5-1; clone_size: -; j_call: TRBJ2-5; d_call: TRBD2; cdr3_aa: CAIRAGHCRKTQYF; cdr3_nt: TGCGCCATCAGAGCGGGGCATTGTAGAAAGACCCAGTACTTC
v_call: TRBV29-1; clone_size: -; j_call: TRBJ1-1; d_call: -; cdr3_aa: CSVARGWNTEAFF; cdr3_nt: TGCAGCGTGGCAAGGGGCTGGAACACTGAAGCTTTCTTT
v_call: TRBV30; clone_size: -; j_call: TRBJ1-1; d_call: -; cdr3_aa: CAWIIGPAAFF; cdr3_nt: TGTGCCTGGATCATAGGTCCTGCAGCTTTCTTT
v_call: TRBV18; clone_size: -; j_call: TRBJ2-2; d_call: TRBD1; cdr3_aa: CASSPNSGTGNTGELFF; cdr3_nt: TGTGCCAGCTCACCGAACTCCGGGACAGGGAACACCGGGGAGCTGTTTTTT
v_call: TRBV6-1; clone_size: -; j_call: TRBJ1-5; d_call: -; cdr3_aa: CASSEVMGGWGNQPQHF; cdr3_nt: TGTGCCAGCAGTGAAGTCATGGGGGGCTGGGGCAATCAGCCCCAGCATTTT
v_call: TRBV19; clone_size: once; j_call: TRBJ2-5; d_call: -; cdr3_aa: CASSIQGNAKETQYF; cdr3_nt: TGTGCCAGTAGTATCCAGGGGAATGCAAAAGAGACCCAGTACTTC
v_call: TRBV28; clone_size: -; j_call: TRBJ2-2; d_call: TRBD2; cdr3_aa: CASSLGGGRTGELFF; cdr3_nt: TGTGCCAGCAGTTTAGGCGGGGGGCGGACCGGGGAGCTGTTTTTT
v_call: TRBV19; clone_size: -; j_call: TRBJ1-2; d_call: -; cdr3_aa: CASSDNQGFDGYTF; cdr3_nt: TGTGCCAGTAGTGACAATCAGGGTTTCGATGGCTACACCTTC
v_call: TRBV4-2; clone_size: -; j_call: TRBJ1-2; d_call: -; cdr3_aa: CASSHDLNYYGYTF; cdr3_nt: TGTGCCAGCAGCCATGATCTGAATTACTATGGCTACACCTTC
v_call: TRBV14; clone_size: -; j_call: TRBJ1-4; d_call: TRBD1; cdr3_aa: CASSQGLPGGREKLFF; cdr3_nt: TGTGCCAGCAGCCAAGGGCTGCCAGGGGGCAGAGAAAAACTGTTTTTT
v_call: TRBV6-1; clone_size: few; j_call: TRBJ2-5; d_call: -; cdr3_aa: CASSRGAAQETQYF; cdr3_nt: TGTGCCAGCAGTAGGGGGGCGGCCCAAGAGACCCAGTACTTC
v_call: TRBV5-1; clone_size: -; j_call: TRBJ2-6; d_call: TRBD1; cdr3_aa: CASSSYGQVSGANVLTF; cdr3_nt: TGCGCCAGCAGCTCTTACGGACAGGTATCTGGGGCCAACGTCCTGACTTTC
v_call: TRBV13; clone_size: -; j_call: TRBJ2-5; d_call: -; cdr3_aa: CASSLSPSRSQETQYF; cdr3_nt: TGTGCCAGCAGCTTAAGCCCCAGCCGGTCCCAAGAGACCCAGTACTTC
v_call: TRBV27; clone_size: -; j_call: TRBJ2-6; d_call: TRBD1; cdr3_aa: CASSPSGGGTGANVLTF; cdr3_nt: TGTGCCAGCAGTCCATCAGGGGGCGGCACTGGGGCCAACGTCCTGACTTTC
v_call: TRBV9; clone_size: -; j_call: TRBJ2-5; d_call: TRBD2; cdr3_aa: CASSAPTSAETQYF; cdr3_nt: TGTGCCAGCAGCGCTCCGACTAGCGCAGAGACCCAGTACTTC
v_call: TRBV13; clone_size: -; j_call: TRBJ1-1; d_call: -; cdr3_aa: CASSETLNTEAFF; cdr3_nt: TGTGCCAGCAGCGAGACATTGAACACTGAAGCTTTCTTT
v_call: TRBV7-2; clone_size: -; j_call: TRBJ1-5; d_call: -; cdr3_aa: CAAGAGNQPQHF; cdr3_nt: TGTGCCGCGGGGGCGGGCAATCAGCCCCAGCATTTT
v_call: TRBV7-9; clone_size: once; j_call: TRBJ2-3; d_call: -; cdr3_aa: CASSLGGGTQYF; cdr3_nt: TGTGCCAGCAGCTTAGGTGGAGGGACGCAGTATTTT
v_call: TRBV6-1; clone_size: once; j_call: TRBJ1-1; d_call: -; cdr3_aa: CASTWGGGTEAFF; cdr3_nt: TGTGCCAGCACATGGGGTGGCGGCACTGAAGCTTTCTTT
v_call: TRBV5-1; clone_size: -; j_call: TRBJ1-2; d_call: -; cdr3_aa: CASSLSPGQDYGYTF; cdr3_nt: TGCGCCAGCAGCTTGAGCCCAGGGCAGGACTATGGCTACACCTTC
v_call: TRBV10-3; clone_size: -; j_call: TRBJ1-2; d_call: -; cdr3_aa: CAISGGDGYTF; cdr3_nt: TGTGCCATCAGTGGGGGGGATGGCTACACCTTC
v_call: TRBV5-1; clone_size: once; j_call: TRBJ2-3; d_call: -; cdr3_aa: CASSSNTDTQYF; cdr3_nt: TGCGCCAGCAGCTCCAACACAGATACGCAGTATTTT
v_call: TRBV18; clone_size: once; j_call: TRBJ2-7; d_call: TRBD1; cdr3_aa: CASSPRTGINEQYF; cdr3_nt: TGTGCCAGCTCACCTCGGACAGGGATTAACGAGCAGTACTTC
v_call: TRBV5-1; clone_size: -; j_call: TRBJ2-7; d_call: TRBD1; cdr3_aa: CASSLYQGADNEQYF; cdr3_nt: TGCGCCAGCAGCTTGTACCAGGGGGCAGATAACGAGCAGTACTTC
v_call: TRBV6-1; clone_size: -; j_call: TRBJ1-5; d_call: TRBD1; cdr3_aa: CASSEEGGSNQPQHF; cdr3_nt: TGTGCCAGCAGTGAAGAAGGGGGCAGCAATCAGCCCCAGCATTTT
v_call: TRBV4-1; clone_size: -; j_call: TRBJ2-3; d_call: TRBD1; cdr3_aa: CASSQETGGGFSDTQYF; cdr3_nt: TGCGCCAGCAGCCAGGAGACAGGGGGAGGGTTCTCAGATACGCAGTATTTT
v_call: TRBV9; clone_size: -; j_call: TRBJ2-7; d_call: TRBD1; cdr3_aa: CASSEHDRVPYEQYF; cdr3_nt: TGTGCCAGCAGCGAACACGACAGGGTTCCCTACGAGCAGTACTTC
v_call: TRBV10-3; clone_size: -; j_call: TRBJ1-4; d_call: -; cdr3_aa: CAISEGRGRDEKLFF; cdr3_nt: TGTGCCATCAGTGAGGGGAGGGGGAGGGATGAAAAACTGTTTTTT
v_call: TRBV28; clone_size: -; j_call: TRBJ2-5; d_call: TRBD2; cdr3_aa: CASSRGGLAGVRETQYF; cdr3_nt: TGTGCCAGCAGCCGCGGTGGACTAGCGGGGGTACGAGAGACCCAGTACTTC